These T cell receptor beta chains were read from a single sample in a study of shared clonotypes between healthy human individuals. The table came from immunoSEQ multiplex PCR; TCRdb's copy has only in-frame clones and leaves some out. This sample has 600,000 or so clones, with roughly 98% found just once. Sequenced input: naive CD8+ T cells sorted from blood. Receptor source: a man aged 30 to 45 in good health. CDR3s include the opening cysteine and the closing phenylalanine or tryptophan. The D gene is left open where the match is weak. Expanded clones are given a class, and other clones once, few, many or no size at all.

cdr3_aa: CASSSPRRGTGFSYEQYF
cdr3_nt: TGTGCCAGCAGTTCCCCCCGAAGAGGGACAGGGTTTTCCTACGAGCAGTACTTC
d_call: TRBD1
j_call: TRBJ2-7
v_call: TRBV28
clone_size: NA

cdr3_aa: CASSLRRGHEQYF
cdr3_nt: TGTGCCAGCAGTTTAAGGCGGGGCCACGAGCAGTACTTC
d_call: NA
j_call: TRBJ2-7
v_call: TRBV27
clone_size: NA

cdr3_aa: CASGRSVSYNEQFF
cdr3_nt: TGTGCCAGCGGGCGGAGTGTCTCCTACAATGAGCAGTTCTTC
d_call: NA
j_call: TRBJ2-1
v_call: TRBV9
clone_size: NA

cdr3_aa: CASSQGAGLREAGELFF
cdr3_nt: TGCGCCAGCAGCCAAGGGGCGGGACTCCGGGAGGCCGGGGAGCTGTTTTTT
d_call: TRBD2
j_call: TRBJ2-2
v_call: TRBV4-1
clone_size: NA

cdr3_aa: CASSLGGQGAKNTEAFF
cdr3_nt: TGTGCCAGCAGCTTAGGGGGGCAGGGGGCGAAGAACACTGAAGCTTTCTTT
d_call: TRBD1
j_call: TRBJ1-1
v_call: TRBV11-3
clone_size: NA

cdr3_aa: CASTRKAEGQETQYF
cdr3_nt: TGTGCCAGCACCAGAAAGGCGGAGGGGCAAGAGACCCAGTACTTC
d_call: NA
j_call: TRBJ2-5
v_call: TRBV11-2
clone_size: once

cdr3_aa: CASSLALTSSYNEQFF
cdr3_nt: TGTGCCAGCAGCTTGGCTCTCACCTCCTCCTACAATGAGCAGTTCTTC
d_call: NA
j_call: TRBJ2-1
v_call: TRBV5-4
clone_size: NA

cdr3_aa: CASTAGTGPEDEQFF
cdr3_nt: TGTGCCAGCACCGCCGGGACAGGGCCGGAGGATGAGCAGTTCTTC
d_call: TRBD1
j_call: TRBJ2-1
v_call: TRBV9
clone_size: once

cdr3_aa: CASSQEWVASNEQFF
cdr3_nt: TGCGCCAGCAGCCAAGAGTGGGTAGCTTCTAATGAGCAGTTCTTC
d_call: NA
j_call: TRBJ2-1
v_call: TRBV4-3
clone_size: NA

cdr3_aa: CASSSGNTGELFF
cdr3_nt: TGTGCCAGCAGTTCTGGGAACACCGGGGAGCTGTTTTTT
d_call: NA
j_call: TRBJ2-2
v_call: TRBV6-6
clone_size: NA

cdr3_aa: CATSRVPAVGQFF
cdr3_nt: TGTGCCACCAGCAGAGTACCCGCGGTCGGGCAGTTCTTC
d_call: NA
j_call: TRBJ2-1
v_call: TRBV15
clone_size: NA

cdr3_aa: CASSRNDGLISNEQFF
cdr3_nt: TGTGCCAGCAGCCGAAATGATGGCCTCATATCCAATGAGCAGTTCTTC
d_call: NA
j_call: TRBJ2-1
v_call: TRBV7-9
clone_size: NA

cdr3_aa: CASSSTGFREKLFF
cdr3_nt: TGTGCCAGCAGCTCAACAGGGTTCAGGGAAAAACTGTTTTTT
d_call: NA
j_call: TRBJ1-4
v_call: TRBV5-5
clone_size: NA

cdr3_aa: CASSLGVEGQLYEQYF
cdr3_nt: TGTGCCAGCAGCTTAGGGGTGGAGGGACAGCTCTACGAGCAGTACTTC
d_call: NA
j_call: TRBJ2-7
v_call: TRBV7-8
clone_size: NA

cdr3_aa: CASSDPAGGSYEQYF
cdr3_nt: TGTGCCAGCAGTGACCCCGCGGGGGGGTCCTACGAGCAGTACTTC
d_call: TRBD2
j_call: TRBJ2-7
v_call: TRBV6-4
clone_size: NA

cdr3_aa: CASFWDEQFF
cdr3_nt: TGCGCCAGCTTCTGGGATGAGCAGTTCTTC
d_call: NA
j_call: TRBJ2-1
v_call: TRBV23-1
clone_size: NA

cdr3_aa: CASGPDTEAFF
cdr3_nt: TGCGCCAGCGGGCCTGATACTGAAGCTTTCTTT
d_call: NA
j_call: TRBJ1-1
v_call: TRBV4-1
clone_size: NA